What follows is one T cell receptor (beta chain) and its context. Its antigen is as yet unknown. These data come from a study of T cells in Graves' hyperthyroidism and ophthalmopathy. Overall study findings and caveats: Onset of ophthalmopathy came a median about 6.5 months after the model predicted it. Most expanded thyroid clonotypes above 0.001 recurred in blood.

CDR1 and CDR2 from the germline V gene are SEHNR and FQNEAQ (reference sequence). The V gene end was trimmed by 3 bases and the J gene end by 6 bases; junction bases not matched to a gene: 8. CDR3 length: 17 residues. These patients, aged 18 to 65, had recently diagnosed hyperthyroidism lasting under 2 months. Amplified regions were TCR beta CDR3 sequences from RNA transcripts. The study used the HTBI primer set for a first-round RT-PCR of the TCR CDR3. TCRdb passed the multiplex PCR reads through MiXCR, listing each CDR3 protein once. Of 560,000 or so distinct CDR3 sequences listed, just over 45% were seen once; the top ten hold roughly 8.2%.

The V gene is TRBV7-9, the J gene TRBJ2-7; TRBD2 aligns across 16 bases. The source of this sequence is a young woman with Graves' hyperthyroidism. The sequenced material came from peripheral blood or thyroid tissue (not recorded which). The CDR3 nucleotides read TGTGCCAGCAGCTTGACCACGGGACTAGCGGGAGGGCCCGAGCAGTACTTC. This codes for CASSLTTGLAGGPEQYF.